Below, 14 T cell receptor beta chains from the same sample are listed, as sequenced in a study of glioma-infiltrating T cells after dendritic cell vaccination. TCRdb's copy holds only in-frame clones and misses some; the assay was immunoSEQ multiplex PCR. The sample carries about 38,000 clones, just under 85% recorded once. The specimen was blood, collected before dendritic cell vaccination. These receptors were obtained from a human donor with glioblastoma.

The V call is TRBV6-1, the J call TRBJ1-1; D ambiguous. The CDR3 spans 14 residues. Germline-derived CDR1 and CDR2 are MNHNS and SASEGT. Between the trimmed V and J ends, which lost 2 bases and 7 bases, there was a span of 14 bases. For the CDR3, the DNA is TGTGCCAGCAGTGAAATGGGCTCCGGAATTGAAGCTTTCTTT. This sequence encodes CASSEMGSGIEAFF.

This clone showed up just a few times. The chain has TRBV27 and TRBJ2-1; 9 positions match TRBD2. This CDR3 is built from 15 residues. Germline CDR1 is MNHEY and CDR2 is SMNVEV (reference sequence). The V segment lost 2 bases and the J segment 11 bases; nucleotides outside the gene matches: 10. The CDR3 loop reads CASSLGAGGPLKQFF. The CDR3 DNA reads as TGTGCCAGCAGTTTAGGGGCGGGGGGGCCACTTAAGCAGTTCTTC.

CDR3 loop: CASSLDGKRPQHF. CDR3 nucleotide sequence: TGTGCCAGCAGCTTGGACGGGAAGCGGCCCCAGCATTTT. The chain combines TRBV5-8 with TRBJ1-5; D is unresolved. Trimming stripped 0 bases from V and 9 bases from J, with 10 bases between. Per germline, CDR1 SGHTS and CDR2 YDEGEE. The CDR3 is 13 amino acids.

This clone was counted a single time. J is TRBJ1-1 and V is TRBV6-6, with D maybe TRBD1 (6 bases). The germline V gene has CDR1 MNHNY and CDR2 SVGAGI (reference sequence). This CDR3 has 14 amino acids. V lost 7 bases and J lost 4, with 16 bases in between. Here the CDR3 reads CASTYGGPSTEAFF. The CDR3 DNA follows: TGTGCCAGCACGTACGGGGGGCCGAGCACTGAAGCTTTCTTT.

The chain is built from TRBV2 and TRBJ2-3; 7 nucleotides match TRBD1. The CDR3 extends over 15 amino acids. CDR1 is SNHLY, CDR2 FYNNEI, per germline. The V gene end was trimmed by 4 bases and the J gene end by 1 base; junction bases not matched to a gene: 5. CDR3 amino acids: CASSGQTGRTDTQYF. CDR3 DNA sequence: TGTGCCAGCAGTGGACAGACAGGGCGCACAGATACGCAGTATTTT.

The gene calls are TRBV11-3 and TRBJ1-1; D unresolved. The germline V and J ends were trimmed by 3 bases and 1 base, with 9 bases remaining between them. CDR1 is SGHNT, CDR2 YENEEA, per germline. The CDR3 consists of 14 residues. CDR3 residues: CASSLMGRNTEAFF. CDR3 nucleotide sequence: TGTGCCAGCAGCTTGATGGGGAGGAACACTGAAGCTTTCTTT.

V gene TRBV19 combines with J gene TRBJ1-2, with 8 bases fitting TRBD1. The length of the CDR3 is 14 residues. Unmatched junction bases numbered 3, after V lost 2 bases and J lost 4 bases. Germline lookup yields CDR1 LNHDA and CDR2 SQIVND (reference sequence). CDR3 coding DNA: TGTGCCAGTAGTATAACCGGGACAGGCTATGGCTACACCTTC. Its translation is CASSITGTGYGYTF.

This sequence joins TRBV6-1 and TRBJ2-1; D is unresolved. V was shortened by 3 bases and J by 4 bases, with 10 bases between the two germline ends. Per the germline V gene, CDR1 is MNHNS and CDR2 is SASEGT. This CDR3 region has 14 residues. CDR3 region: CASSDGFSYNEQFF. CDR3 DNA: TGTGCCAGCAGTGACGGGTTCAGTTACAATGAGCAGTTCTTC.

In DNA form, the CDR3 reads TGTGCCAGCAGTCTGACAGGGCACTACGAGCAGTACTTC. The encoded protein is CASSLTGHYEQYF. The V and J genes are TRBV6-5 and TRBJ2-7; TRBD1 matches at 7 bases. The V gene end was trimmed by 5 bases and the J gene end by 3 bases; junction bases not matched to a gene: 4. The length of the CDR3 is 13 residues. The germline V gene has CDR1 MNHEY and CDR2 SVGAGI.

The gene calls are TRBV4-3 and TRBJ1-5, with 8 nucleotides matching TRBD1. CDR1 is LGHNA and CDR2 is YSLEER in the germline V gene. The length of the CDR3 is 16 residues. Germline trimming cut 0 bases from V and 5 bases from J; bases unmatched to any gene: 6. CDR3 region: CASSQDRTGYYQPQHF. CDR3 bases: TGCGCCAGCAGCCAAGATCGGACAGGGTACTATCAGCCCCAGCATTTT.

Relative to its sample, this clone is medium-sized. This rearrangement joins TRBV19 to TRBJ2-3; D remains ambiguous. Germline V gives CDR1 LNHDA, CDR2 SQIVND (reference sequence). This CDR3 spans 14 amino acids. Trimming took 5 bases from V and 0 from J, leaving 9 bases between them. The CDR3, as DNA: TGTGCCAGTAGTTCTCCCCCTAGCACAGATACGCAGTATTTT. Its translation is CASSSPPSTDTQYF.

The table lists this clone with a count of one. The gene calls are TRBV5-1 and TRBJ2-2, with a tentative D call TRBD1 (6 bases). The germline V and J ends were trimmed by 0 bases and 4 bases, with 16 bases remaining between them. The length of the CDR3 is 17 residues. Per germline, CDR1 SGHRS and CDR2 YFSETQ. The CDR3 protein is CASSLAVGALGTGELFF. CDR3 bases: TGCGCCAGCAGCTTGGCCGTGGGGGCTTTGGGCACCGGGGAGCTGTTTTTT.

This clone was seen more than once but under ten times. V and J are TRBV7-6 and TRBJ2-1; tentatively, D is TRBD2 (6 bases). This CDR3 contains 13 residues. Per germline, CDR1 SGHVS and CDR2 FNYEAQ. Trimming removed 4 bases at V and 9 bases at J, with 13 bases between. In DNA, the CDR3 is TGTGCCAGCAGCTCCCGACTAGACGGTGAGCAGTTCTTC. This translates into CASSSRLDGEQFF.

This clone has only a few counts. The rearrangement joins TRBV19 to TRBJ2-2, with D possibly being TRBD2 (5 bases). The CDR3 is 15 amino acids. CDR1 and CDR2 (germline): LNHDA, SQIVND (reference sequence). Between the trimmed V and J ends, which lost 5 bases and 7 bases, there was a span of 17 bases. The CDR3 spells CASSAISLTSGELFF. DNA for the CDR3: TGTGCCAGTAGTGCTATATCCCTTACTAGCGGGGAGCTGTTTTTT.